The 19 T cell receptor beta chains presented below share a single source sample, sequenced in a study of T cell responses to AZD1222 COVID-19 vaccine. Assay: immunoSEQ multiplex PCR; the TCRdb copy retains only in-frame clones and omits some. The sample shows 150,000 to 200,000 clones, around 94% of them seen only once. The sequenced sample was peripheral blood, obtained on day 0 of AZD1222 vaccination. The receptors shown here come from an adult in good health.

V is TRBV30 and J is TRBJ2-7, with D perhaps matching TRBD1 (6 bases). This CDR3 has 13 amino acids. The germline V and J ends were trimmed by 1 base and 7 bases, with 14 bases remaining between them. Germline CDR1 and CDR2: GTSNPN and SVGIG (reference sequence). CDR3 coding DNA: TGTGCCTGGAGTGATTTGGGGGCTGGTGAGCAGTACTTC. It specifies CAWSDLGAGEQYF.

This chain joins TRBV7-9 and TRBJ1-5; D call uncertain. This CDR3 has 13 residues. Per germline, CDR1 SEHNR and CDR2 FQNEAQ (reference sequence). Trimming stripped 2 bases from V and 3 bases from J, with 5 bases between. The CDR3 reads CASSLSNNQPQHF. The CDR3 DNA reads TGTGCCAGCAGCTTATCAAACAATCAGCCCCAGCATTTT.

The rearrangement joins TRBV11-2 to TRBJ1-2, with 8 bases fitting TRBD1. CDR1 is SGHAT, CDR2 FQNNGV, per germline. V dropped 5 bases and J dropped 4; count of bases not matched to a gene: 6. This CDR3 contains 14 residues. The CDR3 here is CASSLGQGAYGYTF. The CDR3 DNA sequence: TGTGCCAGCAGCCTGGGGCAGGGGGCCTATGGCTACACCTTC. The full variable domain, with the rest looked up from reference TRBV11-2 and TRBJ1-2, is EAGVAQSPRYKIIEKRQSVAFWCNPISGHATLYWYQQILGQGPKLLIQFQNNGVVDDSQLPKDRFSAERLKGVDSTLKIQPAKLEDSAVYLCASSLGQGAYGYTFGSGTRLTVV.

The chain links TRBV2 to TRBJ1-1; D unresolved. Germline V CDR1 and CDR2: SNHLY, FYNNEI. The CDR3 sequence is 12 residues long. V was clipped by 3 bases and J by 11 bases, with 13 bases between them. CDR3 in DNA: TGTGCCAGCAGTGACCCCCAGCAACTTGCTTTCTTT. It is translated as CASSDPQQLAFF.

The V and J genes are TRBV27 and TRBJ1-4, with D perhaps matching TRBD1 (6 bases). The CDR3 has 16 residues. Looked up from germline, CDR1 is MNHEY and CDR2 is SMNVEV (reference sequence). Trimming removed 5 bases from V and 7 bases from J, with 20 bases in between. The CDR3 loop is CASSPMGGQRSEKLFF. CDR3 DNA: TGTGCCAGCAGTCCAATGGGTGGACAGAGGAGTGAAAAACTGTTTTTT.

The chain links TRBV3-1 (or the pseudogene TRBV3-2) to TRBJ2-5; 7 bases are shared with TRBD2. Looked up from germline, CDR1 is LGHDT and CDR2 is YNNKEL (reference sequence). Trimming took 1 base from V and 5 from J; bases not matched to a gene: 4. The CDR3 consists of 14 residues. In DNA form, the CDR3 reads TGTGCCAGCAGCCAAGCGGGAGGACCGGAGACCCAGTACTTC. Amino acids: CASSQAGGPETQYF.

The chain combines TRBV6-5 with TRBJ1-2; D perhaps matches TRBD1 (5 bases). The CDR3 runs 13 residues. Trimming took off 6 bases at V and 3 bases at J, with 11 bases between the two ends. CDR1 MNHEY and CDR2 SVGAGI come from the germline V gene. The CDR3 reads CASRPGGDYGYTF. In DNA form, the CDR3 reads TGTGCCAGCAGGCCGGGGGGTGACTATGGCTACACCTTC.

A word on this clone: The sample contains more than one DNA sequence encoding this CDR3. The chain recombines TRBV19 with TRBJ1-1; D gene unclear. From germline, CDR1 is LNHDA and CDR2 SQIVND (reference sequence). Trimming cost V 1 base and J 1 base, with 4 bases left between them. This CDR3 has 13 residues. The CDR3 spells CASSIGGNTEAFF. In nucleotides, the CDR3 is TGTGCCAGTAGTATAGGGGGGAACACTGAAGCTTTCTTT.

The V and J genes are TRBV27 and TRBJ2-6; D is ambiguous. This CDR3 spans 16 amino acids. CDR1 is MNHEY, CDR2 SMNVEV, per germline (reference sequence). V gave up 5 bases and J gave up 4 bases, with 15 bases separating them. The CDR3 loop reads CASSRVDPIGANVLTF. The CDR3 DNA reads as TGTGCCAGCAGTCGGGTGGATCCCATCGGGGCCAACGTCCTGACTTTC.

V is TRBV4-1 and J is TRBJ2-7; 8 bases line up with TRBD2. V trimming: 1 base; J trimming: 6 bases; junction bases outside the gene matches: 5. This CDR3 contains 14 residues. Germline V gene lookup returns CDR1 MGHRA and CDR2 YSYEKL. The CDR3 DNA is TGCGCCAGCAGCCAAGGGCCAGCGGGAGCCGAGCAGTACTTC. This translates into CASSQGPAGAEQYF.

This chain connects TRBV20-1 to TRBJ2-5; possible D gene TRBD2, 5 bases. The V end was cut by 3 bases, the J end by 1 base, with 9 bases between. The length of the CDR3 is 13 residues. The V gene's germline CDR1 is DFQATT and CDR2 SNEGSKA (reference sequence). The CDR3: CSASKLGQETQYF. The DNA for the CDR3 is TGCAGTGCTAGTAAACTAGGCCAAGAGACCCAGTACTTC.

The chain uses TRBV12-3 or TRBV12-4 and TRBJ2-7, with D unresolved. V lost 0 bases and J lost 4, with 4 bases in between. The CDR3 totals 12 residues. CDR3 DNA sequence: TGTGCCAGCAGTTTAGCGAGGTACGAGCAGTACTTC. Its translation: CASSLARYEQYF.

The DNA of the CDR3 is TGTGCCAGCAGCGAGGGAGGCTCCGGCTACACCTTC. Translating gives CASSEGGSGYTF. The gene calls are TRBV2 and TRBJ1-2, with no clear D. The CDR3 loop spans 12 amino acids. The germline V gene encodes CDR1 SNHLY and CDR2 FYNNEI. With 6 bases removed from V and 8 bases from J, the gap between germline ends came to 13 bases.

This sequence joins TRBV9 and TRBJ1-5; TRBD1 is a possible D gene (5 bases). This CDR3 contains 14 residues. The germline V and J ends were trimmed by 3 bases and 3 bases, with 10 bases remaining between them. The germline CDR1 and CDR2 sequences are SGDLS and YYNGEE. CDR3 protein: CASSGGRSNQPQHF. The CDR3 nucleotides are TGTGCCAGCAGCGGGGGACGGTCCAATCAGCCCCAGCATTTT. Full variable domain (remainder filled in from reference TRBV9 and TRBJ1-5): DSGVTQTPKHLITATGQRVTLRCSPRSGDLSVYWYQQSLDQGLQFLIQYYNGEERAKGNILERFSAQQFPDLHSELNLSSLELGDSALYFCASSGGRSNQPQHFGDGTRLSIL.

The V gene is TRBV30, the J gene TRBJ1-5, with 11 bases identical to TRBD1. Germline CDR1 reads GTSNPN; CDR2 reads SVGIG (reference sequence). Trimming removed 3 bases from V and 3 bases from J; junction bases left unmatched: 7. The CDR3 length is 16 residues. The CDR3 reads CAWRPGQGGLNQPQHF. The DNA for the CDR3 is TGTGCCTGGAGACCGGGACAGGGGGGACTCAATCAGCCCCAGCATTTT.

The chain uses TRBV19 and TRBJ2-7; weak D call: TRBD2 (6 bases). Germline CDR1 LNHDA, CDR2 SQIVND (reference sequence). The CDR3 sequence is 14 residues long. V was shortened by 3 bases and J by 5 bases, with 14 bases between the two germline ends. The CDR3 region has the DNA TGTGCCAGTAGTATTCGGGACGGGAGTAACGAGCAGTACTTC. Translation gives CASSIRDGSNEQYF.

The J gene is TRBJ2-6, the V gene TRBV11-2, with D unclear. Germline CDR1 SGHAT, CDR2 FQNNGV. This CDR3 spans 13 amino acids. V was pared by 7 bases and J by 1 base, with 5 bases between. CDR3 bases: TGTGCCAGCACCCTATCTGGGGCCAACGTCCTGACTTTC. Amino acid sequence: CASTLSGANVLTF. The full variable domain, rest sourced from reference TRBV11-2 and TRBJ2-6, is EAGVAQSPRYKIIEKRQSVAFWCNPISGHATLYWYQQILGQGPKLLIQFQNNGVVDDSQLPKDRFSAERLKGVDSTLKIQPAKLEDSAVYLCASTLSGANVLTFGAGSRLTVL.

The chain couples TRBV11-2 to TRBJ1-2; 7 nucleotides agree with TRBD1. Germline trimming cut 5 bases from V and 5 bases from J; bases unmatched to any gene: 8. The V gene's germline CDR1 is SGHAT and CDR2 FQNNGV. The length of the CDR3 is 14 residues. The CDR3 spells CASSPQDRPYGYTF. The CDR3, as DNA: TGTGCCAGCAGCCCCCAGGACAGGCCTTATGGCTACACCTTC.

The chain recombines TRBV27 with TRBJ2-1; no definite D call. The length of the CDR3 is 17 residues. The germline V gene has CDR1 MNHEY and CDR2 SMNVEV (reference sequence). The V gene lost 1 base and the J gene lost 0 bases, with 13 bases spanning the gap. CDR3 nucleotide sequence: TGTGCCAGCAGTTTATATATGAATCCGTCCTCCTACAATGAGCAGTTCTTC. Its protein product is CASSLYMNPSSYNEQFF.